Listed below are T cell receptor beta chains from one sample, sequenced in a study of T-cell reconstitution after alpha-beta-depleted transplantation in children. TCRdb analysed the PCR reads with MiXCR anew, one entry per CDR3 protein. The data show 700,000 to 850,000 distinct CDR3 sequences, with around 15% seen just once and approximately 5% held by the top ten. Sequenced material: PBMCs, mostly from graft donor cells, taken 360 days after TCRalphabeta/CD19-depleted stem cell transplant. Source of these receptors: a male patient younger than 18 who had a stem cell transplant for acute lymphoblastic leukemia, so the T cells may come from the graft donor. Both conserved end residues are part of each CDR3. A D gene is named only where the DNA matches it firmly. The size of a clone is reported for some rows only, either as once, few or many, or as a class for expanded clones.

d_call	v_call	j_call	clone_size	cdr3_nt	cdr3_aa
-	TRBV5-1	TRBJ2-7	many	TGCGCCAGCAGCAGCGGGACAGTTCTCCCCTACGAGCAGTACTTC	CASSSGTVLPYEQYF
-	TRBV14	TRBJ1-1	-	TGTGCCAGCAGCCTAGAACCCGGGCGGCGCACTGAAGCTTTCTTT	CASSLEPGRRTEAFF
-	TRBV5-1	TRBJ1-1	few	TGCGCCAGCAGCTTGGATGGGCCCTCAATGAACACTGAAGCTTTCTTT	CASSLDGPSMNTEAFF
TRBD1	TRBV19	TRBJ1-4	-	TGTGCCAGCAGAACAGGGGACCTTAATGAAAAACTGTTTTTT	CASRTGDLNEKLFF
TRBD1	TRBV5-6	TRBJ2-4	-	TGTGCCAGCAGCTTGGGGCTGACAGGGTACAACATTCAGTACTTC	CASSLGLTGYNIQYF
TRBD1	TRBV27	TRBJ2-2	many	TGTGCCAGCAGTTTAAGTCCAGGGGGCATCACCGGGGAGCTGTTTTTT	CASSLSPGGITGELFF
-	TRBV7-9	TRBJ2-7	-	TGTGCCAGCAGCGTAGGCTCCCACAGGGTCGAGCAGTACTTC	CASSVGSHRVEQYF
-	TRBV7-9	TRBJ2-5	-	TGTGCCAGCAGCTTAGAGTCAGATCAAGAGACCCAGTACTTC	CASSLESDQETQYF
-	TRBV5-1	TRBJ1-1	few	TGCGCCAGCAGCTTGCGCAGCATGAACACTGAAGCTTTCTTT	CASSLRSMNTEAFF
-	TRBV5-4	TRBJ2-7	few	TGTGCCAGCACCGTCTTCCCATCCTACGAGCAGTACTTC	CASTVFPSYEQYF
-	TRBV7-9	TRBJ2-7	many	TGTGCCAGCAGCTTAACCGGGAACTCCTACGAGCAGTACTTC	CASSLTGNSYEQYF
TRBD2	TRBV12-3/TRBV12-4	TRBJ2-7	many	TGTGCCAGCAGTCTCCTAGCGGGTAGCTCCTACGAGCAGTACTTC	CASSLLAGSSYEQYF
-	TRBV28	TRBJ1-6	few	TGTGCCAGCAGTTACGAGTGGGATTCACCCCTCCACTTT	CASSYEWDSPLHF
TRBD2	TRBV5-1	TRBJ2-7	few	TGCGCCAGCAGTAAGGGTGAAGGACTAGCGAGGAACTTC	CASSKGEGLARNF
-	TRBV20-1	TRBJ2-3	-	TGCAGTGCTAGAGCTACCCCCCCGAGGGGAGGACTTTCTAGCACAGATACGCAGTATTTT	CSARATPPRGGLSSTDTQYF
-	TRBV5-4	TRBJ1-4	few	TGTGCCAGCAGCTTGTCAGGGGCTTTTGAAAAACTGTTTTTT	CASSLSGAFEKLFF
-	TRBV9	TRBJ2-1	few	TGTGCCAGCAGCGCCCCCTACTACAATGAGCAGTTCTTC	CASSAPYYNEQFF
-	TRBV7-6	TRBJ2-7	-	TGTGCCAGCAGCTTAGCTCAGGGGTCGGCCTACGAGCAGTACTTC	CASSLAQGSAYEQYF
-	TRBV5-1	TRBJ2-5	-	TGCGCCAGCAGCTTGATACTGATGGAGACCCAGTACTTC	CASSLILMETQYF
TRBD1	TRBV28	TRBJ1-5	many	TGTGCCAGCAGTCCGCCCTCGAACAGGGGTAGAAGGAGCAATCAGCCCCAGCATTTT	CASSPPSNRGRRSNQPQHF
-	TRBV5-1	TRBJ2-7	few	TGCGACAGCGCCGTGTACGGATACTACGAGCAGTACTTC	CDSAVYGYYEQYF
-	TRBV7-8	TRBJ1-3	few	TGTGCCAGCAGCTTAGCGGGGGGTTTGGGAAACACCATATATTTT	CASSLAGGLGNTIYF
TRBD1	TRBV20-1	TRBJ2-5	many	TGCAGTGCTAGAATGGACAGGGTTATTCACACCCAGTACTTC	CSARMDRVIHTQYF
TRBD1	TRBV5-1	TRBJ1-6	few	TGCGCCAGCAGTTTGGGACAGACCTATAATTCACCCCTCCACTTT	CASSLGQTYNSPLHF
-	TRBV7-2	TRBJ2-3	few	TGTGCCAGCAGTCGATCAGGACCCCGCCCTAGCACAGATACGCAGTATTTT	CASSRSGPRPSTDTQYF
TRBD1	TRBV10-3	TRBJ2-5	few	TGTGCCATCAGCCGGACAGGGCAAGAGACCCAGTACTTC	CAISRTGQETQYF
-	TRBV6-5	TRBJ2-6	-	TGTGCCAGCAGTTACTCCAGGGCGAAATCTGGGGCCAACGTCCTGACTTTC	CASSYSRAKSGANVLTF
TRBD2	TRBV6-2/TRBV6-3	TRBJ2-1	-	TGTGCCAGCAGTTACTCGAGGACTAGCGGGAGGGCCGGGCAGTTCTTC	CASSYSRTSGRAGQFF
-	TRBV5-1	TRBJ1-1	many	TGCGCCAGCAGCTTGGTTAGCGGGCAGAACACTGAAGCTTTCTTT	CASSLVSGQNTEAFF
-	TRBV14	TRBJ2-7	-	TGTGCCAGCAGCCAAGATGGGGTTGGCGAGCAGTACTTC	CASSQDGVGEQYF
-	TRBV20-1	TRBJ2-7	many	-	CSTSGQPYEQYF
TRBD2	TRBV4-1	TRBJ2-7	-	TGCGCCAGCAGCCAAGACGGCGGGGGTTACTCCTACGAGCAGTACTTC	CASSQDGGGYSYEQYF
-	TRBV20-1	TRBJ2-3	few	TGCAGTGCTAGAGCCCCATGGGGTGGAGGCACAGATACGCAGTATTTT	CSARAPWGGGTDTQYF
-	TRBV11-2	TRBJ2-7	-	TGTGCCAGCAGCTCCCTAAAGGGGGTGTCCTACGAGCAGTACTTC	CASSSLKGVSYEQYF
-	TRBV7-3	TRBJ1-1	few	TGTGCCAGCAGCTTAATAGATAGCACTGAAGCTTTCTTT	CASSLIDSTEAFF
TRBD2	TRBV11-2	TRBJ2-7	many	TGTGCCAGCAGCTCCCTAGCGGGTCGATCCGAGCAGTACTTC	CASSSLAGRSEQYF
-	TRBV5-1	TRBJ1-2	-	TGCGCCAGCAGCCCTACAATGGCAGTCTATGGCTACACCTTC	CASSPTMAVYGYTF
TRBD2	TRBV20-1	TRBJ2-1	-	TGCAGTGCGGAAATCCACTGGGACGGAGGGACTAGCGGGTCTAACAATGAGCAGTTCTTC	CSAEIHWDGGTSGSNNEQFF
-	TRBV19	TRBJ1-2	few	TGTGCCACGGTAAAAGACACCCTTAACTATGGCTACACCTTC	CATVKDTLNYGYTF
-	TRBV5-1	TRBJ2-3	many	TGCGCCAGCAAGGTGGGAGGATGGACAGATACGCAGTATTTT	CASKVGGWTDTQYF
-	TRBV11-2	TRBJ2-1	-	TGTGCCAGCAGCTTTATTTGGCCAGTTGGGGGTGACAATGAGCAGTTCTTC	CASSFIWPVGGDNEQFF
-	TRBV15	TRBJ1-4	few	TGTGCCACCAGCGGCCCTTACGGAAAACTGTTTTTT	CATSGPYGKLFF
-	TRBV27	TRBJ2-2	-	TGTGCCAGCAGTTGGGCCCGGCGGAACACCGGGGAGCTGTTTTTT	CASSWARRNTGELFF
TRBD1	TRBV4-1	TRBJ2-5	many	TGCGCCAGCAGCCACCTCGACAGGGACCAAGAGACCCAGTACTTC	CASSHLDRDQETQYF
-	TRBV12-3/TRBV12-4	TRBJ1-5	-	TGTGCCAGCACCCGATGGGGGTCGGGGCAGCCCCAGCATTTT	CASTRWGSGQPQHF
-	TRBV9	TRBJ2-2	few	TGTGCCAGCAGCGCCCCTCCCGGGGCAGTTAACACCGGGGAGCTGTTTTTT	CASSAPPGAVNTGELFF
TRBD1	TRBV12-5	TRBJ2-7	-	TGTGCTAGTGGCGGGACAGGGATACTCTACGAGCAGTACTTC	CASGGTGILYEQYF
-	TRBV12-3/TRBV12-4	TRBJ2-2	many	TGTGCCAGCAGTCCTCAAGTGGGGCCCGGGGAGCTGTTTTTT	CASSPQVGPGELFF